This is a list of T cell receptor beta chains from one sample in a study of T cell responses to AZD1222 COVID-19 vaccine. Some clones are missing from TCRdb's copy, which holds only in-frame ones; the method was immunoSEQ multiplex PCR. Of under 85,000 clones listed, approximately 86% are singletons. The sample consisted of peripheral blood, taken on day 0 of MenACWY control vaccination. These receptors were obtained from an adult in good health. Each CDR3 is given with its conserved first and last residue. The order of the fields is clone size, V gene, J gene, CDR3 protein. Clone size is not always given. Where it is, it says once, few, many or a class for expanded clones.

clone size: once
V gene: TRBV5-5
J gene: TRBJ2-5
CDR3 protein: CASSLGQGTRQETQYF

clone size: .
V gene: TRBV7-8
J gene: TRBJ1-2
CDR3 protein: CASSLNGLYGYTF

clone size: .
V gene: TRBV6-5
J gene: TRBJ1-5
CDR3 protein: CASSSTHGTQPQHF

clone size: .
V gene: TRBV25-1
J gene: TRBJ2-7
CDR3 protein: CASSGSTGQGSYEQYF

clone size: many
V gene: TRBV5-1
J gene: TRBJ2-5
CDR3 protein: CASSWGRGAQIQETQYF

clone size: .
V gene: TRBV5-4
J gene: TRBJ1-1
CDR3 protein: CASSLPGDTEAFF

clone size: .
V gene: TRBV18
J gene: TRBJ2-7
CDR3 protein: CASSYEREQYF

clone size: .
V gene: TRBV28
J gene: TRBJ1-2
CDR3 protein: CASSDRGGNYGYTF

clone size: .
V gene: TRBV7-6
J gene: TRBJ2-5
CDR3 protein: CASQPGLGSETQYF

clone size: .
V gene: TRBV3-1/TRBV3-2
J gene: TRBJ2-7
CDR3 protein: CASSQGADSRYEQYF

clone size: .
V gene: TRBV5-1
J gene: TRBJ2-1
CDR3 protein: CASSSGGFNEQFF

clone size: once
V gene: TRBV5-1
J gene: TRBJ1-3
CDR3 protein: CASSRDSADTGNTIYF

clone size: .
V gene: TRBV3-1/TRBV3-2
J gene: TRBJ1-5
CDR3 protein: CASSQEGNQPQHF

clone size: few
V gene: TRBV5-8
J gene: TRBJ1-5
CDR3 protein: CASRDRGGRPQHF

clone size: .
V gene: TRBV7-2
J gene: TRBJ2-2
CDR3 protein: CASSFGLAGGELFF

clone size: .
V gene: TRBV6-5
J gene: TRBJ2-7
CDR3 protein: CASSYSGLYEQYF

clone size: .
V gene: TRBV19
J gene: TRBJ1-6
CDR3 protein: CASSLTGDGENSPLHF

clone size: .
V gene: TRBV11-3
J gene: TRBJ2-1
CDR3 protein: CASTIGGLNEQFF

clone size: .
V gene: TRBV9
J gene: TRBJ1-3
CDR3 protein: CASSVGQGSGTIYF

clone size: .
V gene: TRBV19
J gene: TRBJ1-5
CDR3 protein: CASTPGGAGNQPQHF

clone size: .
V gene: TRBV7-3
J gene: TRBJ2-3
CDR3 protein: CASSPAPTSTDTQYF

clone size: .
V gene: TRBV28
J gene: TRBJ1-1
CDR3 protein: CASSQTGGVEAFF

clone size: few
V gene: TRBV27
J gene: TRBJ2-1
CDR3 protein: CASSLGLAPYNEQFF

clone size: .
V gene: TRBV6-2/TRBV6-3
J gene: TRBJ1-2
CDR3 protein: CASSYSINGGYTF

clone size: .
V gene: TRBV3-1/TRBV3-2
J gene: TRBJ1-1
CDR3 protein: CASSQESKTRETMNTEAFF

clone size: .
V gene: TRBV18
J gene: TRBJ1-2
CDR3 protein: CASSPEDLYGYTF

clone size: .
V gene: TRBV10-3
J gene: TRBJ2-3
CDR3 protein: CAISSSGANTDTQYF

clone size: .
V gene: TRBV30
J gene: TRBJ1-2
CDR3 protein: CAWSVGVIRKWNTF

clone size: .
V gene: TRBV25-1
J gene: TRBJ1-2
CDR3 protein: CASSGGTYNYGYTF

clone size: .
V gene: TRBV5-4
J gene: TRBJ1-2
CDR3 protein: CASSLENRDGYTF

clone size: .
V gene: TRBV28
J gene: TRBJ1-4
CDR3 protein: CASSPGTGYEEKLFF

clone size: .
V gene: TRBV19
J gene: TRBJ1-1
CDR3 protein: CASSKEGNTEAFF

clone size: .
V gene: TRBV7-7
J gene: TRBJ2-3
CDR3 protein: CASSPLPGGPIDTQYF

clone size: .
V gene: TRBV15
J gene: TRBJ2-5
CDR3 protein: CATSRDLGAETQYF

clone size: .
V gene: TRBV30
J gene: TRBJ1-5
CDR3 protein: CAWSVGPIKPQHF

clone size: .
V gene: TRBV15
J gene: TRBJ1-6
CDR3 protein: CATSTRTGGNSPLHF

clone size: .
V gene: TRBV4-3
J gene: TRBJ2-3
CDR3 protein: CASSQDGPTGDTQYF

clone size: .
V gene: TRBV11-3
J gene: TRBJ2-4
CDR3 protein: CASSRDGGGLNIQYF

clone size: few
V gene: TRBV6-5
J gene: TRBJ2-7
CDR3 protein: CASSIGDSARSEQYF

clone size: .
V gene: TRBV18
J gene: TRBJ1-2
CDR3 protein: CASSPSLLNHTF

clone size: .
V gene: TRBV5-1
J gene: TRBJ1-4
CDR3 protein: CASSDDRSGEKLFF

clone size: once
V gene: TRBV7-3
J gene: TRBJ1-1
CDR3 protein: CASSEDMNTEAFF

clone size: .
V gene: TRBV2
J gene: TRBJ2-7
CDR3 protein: CASSAGGQATYEQYF

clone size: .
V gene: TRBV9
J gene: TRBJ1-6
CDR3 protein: CASSVQNRGAYNSPLHF